This TCR beta chain stems from a study of T cell repertoires in cytomegalovirus infection. Overall study: Indications came from public TCR beta signatures; they pointed to CMV infection and to a matching HLA type. Points from the study as a whole: There were HLA-C-restricted CMV-specific TCR beta clonotypes dominating the ex vivo response. Based on cumulative public TCR beta family frequency, carriers of CMV plus the relevant HLA were identified.

One entry per CDR3 protein, called by TCRdb with MiXCR from the reads. The sample carries about 740,000 distinct CDR3 sequences, 35% recorded once. Concerning this clonotype itself: As yet, its antigen is unknown.

Between the trimmed V and J ends, which lost 6 bases and 11 bases, there was a span of 14 bases. Germline values: CDR1 SNHLY, CDR2 FYNNEI. The CDR3 contains 12 residues. The sequence derives from a human donor in good health (CMV status not recorded). Some clones in this sample may be carry-over from other donors' samples. Sequenced sample: PBMCs. This chain uses TRBV2 with TRBJ1-5; D is unclear. The CDR3 DNA is TGTGCCAGCAGACCCGACAAATCGGCCCAGCATTTT. Encoded protein: CASRPDKSAQHF.